This T cell receptor beta chain was captured in a study of spatial heterogeneity in lung cancer. Only a few counts were recorded for this clonotype. TCRdb independently ran MiXCR on the 5' RACE reads; one entry per CDR3 protein. The sample holds approximately 70,000 distinct CDR3 sequences; 8% to 9.5% are singletons and the top ten take approximately 1.8%. V was cut by 5 bases and J by 2 bases, with 6 bases left in between. Germline CDR1 reads SGHRS; CDR2 reads YFSETQ. The CDR3 has 12 amino acids. Regarding time point: blood at routine non-recurrence follow-up after resection. The source was PBMCs, collected at follow-up. The chain has TRBV5-1 and TRBJ2-3, with D tentatively TRBD1 or TRBD2 (5 bases each). The receptor's source is a female donor with early-stage non-small cell lung cancer. The CDR3 DNA follows: TGCGCCAGCAGGGGGGACACAGATACGCAGTATTTT. Its translation: CASRGDTDTQYF.